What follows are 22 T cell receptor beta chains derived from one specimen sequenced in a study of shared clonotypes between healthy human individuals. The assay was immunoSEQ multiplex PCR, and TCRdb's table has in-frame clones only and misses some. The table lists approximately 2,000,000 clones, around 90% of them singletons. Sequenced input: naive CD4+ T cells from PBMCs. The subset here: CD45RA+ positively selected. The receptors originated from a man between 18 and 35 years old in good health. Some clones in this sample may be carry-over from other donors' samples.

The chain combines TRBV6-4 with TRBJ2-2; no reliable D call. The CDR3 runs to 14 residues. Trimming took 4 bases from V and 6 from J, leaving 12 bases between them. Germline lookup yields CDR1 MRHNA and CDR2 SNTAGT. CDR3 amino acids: CASSAQPLSGELFF. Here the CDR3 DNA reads TGTGCCAGCAGTGCCCAGCCTTTGTCCGGGGAGCTGTTTTTT.

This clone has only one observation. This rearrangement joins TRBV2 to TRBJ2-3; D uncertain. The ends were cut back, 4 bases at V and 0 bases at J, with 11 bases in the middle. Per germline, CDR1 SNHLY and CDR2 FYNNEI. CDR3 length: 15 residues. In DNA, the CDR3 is TGTGCCAGCAGTGGGGGAAGTCCCAGCACAGATACGCAGTATTTT. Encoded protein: CASSGGSPSTDTQYF. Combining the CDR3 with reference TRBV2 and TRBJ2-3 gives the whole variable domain EPEVTQTPSHQVTQMGQEVILRCVPISNHLYFYWYRQILGQKVEFLVSFYNNEISEKSEIFDDQFSVERPDGSNFTLKIRSTKLEDSAMYFCASSGGSPSTDTQYFGPGTRLTVL.

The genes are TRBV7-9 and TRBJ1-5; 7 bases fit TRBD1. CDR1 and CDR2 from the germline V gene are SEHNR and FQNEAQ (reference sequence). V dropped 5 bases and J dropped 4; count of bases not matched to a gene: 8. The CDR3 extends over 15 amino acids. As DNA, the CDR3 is TGTGCCAGCAGCCCTCTTGGGACAGAGAATCAGCCCCAGCATTTT. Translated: CASSPLGTENQPQHF.

CDR3 DNA sequence: TGTGCCAGCAGTGTGCACGGGCGCGGGGAGCAGTACTTC. The encoded protein is CASSVHGRGEQYF. The chain links TRBV28 to TRBJ2-7; the D gene is possibly TRBD2 (5 bases). CDR3 length: 13 residues. Germline values: CDR1 MDHEN, CDR2 SYDVKM. The V end lost 5 bases, the J end lost 7 bases, and 15 bases lay between the germline ends.

CDR3 loop: CASSWYRGTEAFF. In nucleotides, the CDR3 is TGTGCCAGCAGTTGGTACAGGGGGACTGAAGCTTTCTTT. The V call is TRBV6-6, the J call TRBJ1-1; TRBD1 matches at 8 bases. CDR3 size: 13 residues. Germline V gene sequence: CDR1 MNHNY, CDR2 SVGAGI (reference sequence). V gave up 4 bases and J gave up 5 bases; unmatched junction bases: 3.

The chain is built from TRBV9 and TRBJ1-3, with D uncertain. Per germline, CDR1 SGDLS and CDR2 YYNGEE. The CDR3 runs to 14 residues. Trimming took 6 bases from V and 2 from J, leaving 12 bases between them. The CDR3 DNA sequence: TGTGCCAGCACGCCGGGAATGGCTGGAAACACCATATATTTT. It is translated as CASTPGMAGNTIYF.

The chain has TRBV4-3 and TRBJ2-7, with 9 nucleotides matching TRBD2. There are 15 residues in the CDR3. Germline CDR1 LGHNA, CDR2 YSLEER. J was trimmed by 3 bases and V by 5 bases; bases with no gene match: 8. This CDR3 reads CASSYRTSDFYEQYF. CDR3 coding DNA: TGCGCCAGCAGCTACAGGACTAGCGACTTCTACGAGCAGTACTTC.

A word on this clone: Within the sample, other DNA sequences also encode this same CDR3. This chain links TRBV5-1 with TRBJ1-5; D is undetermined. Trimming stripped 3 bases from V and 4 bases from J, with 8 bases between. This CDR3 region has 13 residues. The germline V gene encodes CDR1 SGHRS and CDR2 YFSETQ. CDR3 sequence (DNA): TGCGCCAGCAGCTCGGACGGGAATCAGCCCCAGCATTTT. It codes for CASSSDGNQPQHF.

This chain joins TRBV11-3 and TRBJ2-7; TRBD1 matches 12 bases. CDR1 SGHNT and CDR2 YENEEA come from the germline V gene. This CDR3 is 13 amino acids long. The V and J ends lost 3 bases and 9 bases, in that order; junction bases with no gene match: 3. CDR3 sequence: CASSFGTGGVQYF. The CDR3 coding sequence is TGTGCCAGCAGCTTCGGGACAGGGGGCGTGCAGTACTTC.

CDR3 coding DNA: TGTGCCAGCCGGGATTGGCTCGGACCAATGGGGGGCGAGCAGTACTTC. This codes for CASRDWLGPMGGEQYF. The chain carries TRBV2 and TRBJ2-7, with TRBD2 as a possible D gene (6 bases). This CDR3 spans 16 amino acids. Germline lookup yields CDR1 SNHLY and CDR2 FYNNEI. The V end was cut by 8 bases, the J end by 6 bases, with 26 bases between. The full variable domain, with the rest looked up from reference TRBV2 and TRBJ2-7, is EPEVTQTPSHQVTQMGQEVILRCVPISNHLYFYWYRQILGQKVEFLVSFYNNEISEKSEIFDDQFSVERPDGSNFTLKIRSTKLEDSAMYFCASRDWLGPMGGEQYFGPGTRLTVT.

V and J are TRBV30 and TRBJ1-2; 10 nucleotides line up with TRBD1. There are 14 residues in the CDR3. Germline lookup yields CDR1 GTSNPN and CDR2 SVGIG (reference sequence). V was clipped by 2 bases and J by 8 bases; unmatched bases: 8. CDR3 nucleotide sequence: TGTGCCTGGAGTCCGGACAGGGGGGGTTCGGGCTACACCTTC. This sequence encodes CAWSPDRGGSGYTF. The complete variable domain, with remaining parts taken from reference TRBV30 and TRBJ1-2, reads SQTIHQWPATLVQPVGSPLSLECTVEGTSNPNLYWYRQAAGRGLQLLFYSVGIGQISSEVPQNLSASRPQDRQFILSSKKLLLSDSGFYLCAWSPDRGGSGYTFGSGTRLTVV.

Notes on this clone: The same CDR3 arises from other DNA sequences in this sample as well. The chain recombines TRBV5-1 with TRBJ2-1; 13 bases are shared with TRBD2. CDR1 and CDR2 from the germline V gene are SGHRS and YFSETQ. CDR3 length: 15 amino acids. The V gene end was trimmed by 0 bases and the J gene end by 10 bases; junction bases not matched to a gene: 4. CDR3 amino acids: CASSLGLAGGSEQFF. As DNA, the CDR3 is TGCGCCAGCAGCTTGGGACTAGCGGGAGGATCCGAGCAGTTCTTC.

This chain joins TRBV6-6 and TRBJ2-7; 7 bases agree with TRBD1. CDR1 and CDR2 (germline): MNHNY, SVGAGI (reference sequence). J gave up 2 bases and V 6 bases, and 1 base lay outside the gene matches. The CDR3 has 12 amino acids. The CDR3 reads CASRDRAYEQYF. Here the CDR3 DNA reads TGTGCCAGCAGAGACAGGGCCTACGAGCAGTACTTC.

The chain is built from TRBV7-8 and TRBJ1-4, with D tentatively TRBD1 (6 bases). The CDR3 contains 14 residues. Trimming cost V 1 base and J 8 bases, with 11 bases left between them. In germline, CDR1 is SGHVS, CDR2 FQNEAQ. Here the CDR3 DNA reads TGTGCCAGCAGCTTAGAGGGGGGTAACGAAAAACTGTTTTTT. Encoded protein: CASSLEGGNEKLFF.

CDR3 region: CASTDGPSPEQYF. The CDR3 DNA is TGTGCCAGCACAGACGGGCCCTCCCCCGAGCAGTACTTC. The genes are TRBV28 and TRBJ2-7, with no clear D. Germline CDR1 MDHEN, CDR2 SYDVKM. The CDR3 consists of 13 residues. Trimming took 7 bases from V and 6 from J, leaving 16 bases between them. Drawing the rest from reference TRBV28 and TRBJ2-7, the complete variable domain is DVKVTQSSRYLVKRTGEKVFLECVQDMDHENMFWYRQDPGLGLRLIYFSYDVKMKEKGDIPEGYSVSREKKERFSLILESASTNQTSMYLCASTDGPSPEQYFGPGTRLTVT.

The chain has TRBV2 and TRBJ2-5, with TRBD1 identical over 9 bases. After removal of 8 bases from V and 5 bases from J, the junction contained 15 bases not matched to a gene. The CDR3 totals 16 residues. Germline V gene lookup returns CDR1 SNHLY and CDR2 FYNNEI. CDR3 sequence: CASRGIQGAFGETQYF. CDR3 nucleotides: TGTGCCAGCCGCGGGATACAGGGGGCCTTCGGGGAGACCCAGTACTTC.

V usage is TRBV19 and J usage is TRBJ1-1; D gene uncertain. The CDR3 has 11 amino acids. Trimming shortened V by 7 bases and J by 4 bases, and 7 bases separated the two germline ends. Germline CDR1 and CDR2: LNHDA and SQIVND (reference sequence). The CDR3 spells CASMRVTEAFF. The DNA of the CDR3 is TGTGCCAGTATGAGGGTCACTGAAGCTTTCTTT. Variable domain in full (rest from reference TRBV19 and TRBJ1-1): DGGITQSPKYLFRKEGQNVTLSCEQNLNHDAMYWYRQDPGQGLRLIYYSQIVNDFQKGDIAEGYSVSREKKESFPLTVTSAQKNPTAFYLCASMRVTEAFFGQGTRLTVV.

As DNA, the CDR3 is TGCAGTGCTCCCCAGGGGAATGAGCAGTTCTTC. It encodes CSAPQGNEQFF. The chain uses TRBV20-1 and TRBJ2-1, with a tentative D call TRBD1 (6 bases). The CDR3 runs 11 residues. The V gene's germline CDR1 is DFQATT and CDR2 SNEGSKA (reference sequence). Trimming stripped 5 bases from V and 7 bases from J, with 9 bases between.

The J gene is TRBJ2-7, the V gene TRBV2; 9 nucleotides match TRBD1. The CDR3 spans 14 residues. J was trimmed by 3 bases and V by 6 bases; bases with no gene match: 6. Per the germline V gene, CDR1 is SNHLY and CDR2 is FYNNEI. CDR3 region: CASRGQGGDYEQYF. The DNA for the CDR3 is TGTGCCAGCAGGGGACAGGGTGGGGACTACGAGCAGTACTTC.

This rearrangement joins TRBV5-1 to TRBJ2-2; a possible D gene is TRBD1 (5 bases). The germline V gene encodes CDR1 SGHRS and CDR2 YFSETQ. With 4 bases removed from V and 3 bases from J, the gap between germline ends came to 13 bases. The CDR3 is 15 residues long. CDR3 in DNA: TGCGCCAGCAGCACCCAGGGTGGCGACACCGGGGAGCTGTTTTTT. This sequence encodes CASSTQGGDTGELFF.

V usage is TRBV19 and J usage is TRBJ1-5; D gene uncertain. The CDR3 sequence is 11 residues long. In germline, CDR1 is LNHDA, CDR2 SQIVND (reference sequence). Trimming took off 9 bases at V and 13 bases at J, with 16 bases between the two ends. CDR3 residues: CASAGPAPQHF. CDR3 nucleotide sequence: TGTGCCAGCGCTGGCCCGGCCCCTCAGCATTTT. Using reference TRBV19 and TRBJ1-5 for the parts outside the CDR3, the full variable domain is DGGITQSPKYLFRKEGQNVTLSCEQNLNHDAMYWYRQDPGQGLRLIYYSQIVNDFQKGDIAEGYSVSREKKESFPLTVTSAQKNPTAFYLCASAGPAPQHFGDGTRLSIL.

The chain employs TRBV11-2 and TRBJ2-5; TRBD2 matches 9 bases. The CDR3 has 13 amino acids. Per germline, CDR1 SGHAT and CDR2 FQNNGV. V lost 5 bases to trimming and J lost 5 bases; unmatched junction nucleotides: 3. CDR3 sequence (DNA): TGTGCCAGCAGCACTAGCGGGTGGGAGACCCAGTACTTC. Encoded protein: CASSTSGWETQYF.